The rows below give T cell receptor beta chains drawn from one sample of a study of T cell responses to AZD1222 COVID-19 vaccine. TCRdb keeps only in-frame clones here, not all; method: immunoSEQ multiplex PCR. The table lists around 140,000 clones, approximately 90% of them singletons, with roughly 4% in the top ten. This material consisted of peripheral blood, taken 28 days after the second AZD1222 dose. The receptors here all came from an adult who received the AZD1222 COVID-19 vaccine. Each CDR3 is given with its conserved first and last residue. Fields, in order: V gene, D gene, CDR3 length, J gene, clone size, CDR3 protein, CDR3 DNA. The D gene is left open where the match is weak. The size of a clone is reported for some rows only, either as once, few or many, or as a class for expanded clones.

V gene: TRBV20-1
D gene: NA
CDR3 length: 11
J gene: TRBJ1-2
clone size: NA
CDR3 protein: CSASTVYGYTF
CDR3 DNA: TGCAGTGCTAGTACAGTCTATGGCTACACCTTC

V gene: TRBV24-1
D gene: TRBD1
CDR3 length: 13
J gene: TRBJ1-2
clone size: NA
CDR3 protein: CATSAATGGGYTF
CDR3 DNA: TGTGCCACCAGTGCTGCTACAGGGGGTGGCTACACCTTC

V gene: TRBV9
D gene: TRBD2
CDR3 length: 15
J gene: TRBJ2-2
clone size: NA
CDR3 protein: CASSVAGGRTGELFF
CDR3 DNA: TGTGCCAGCAGCGTAGCGGGAGGGCGTACCGGGGAGCTGTTTTTT

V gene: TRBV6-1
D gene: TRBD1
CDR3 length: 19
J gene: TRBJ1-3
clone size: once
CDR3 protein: CASSEFAPGTGASGNTIYF
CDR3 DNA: TGTGCCAGCAGTGAATTCGCCCCGGGGACAGGGGCCTCTGGAAACACCATATATTTT

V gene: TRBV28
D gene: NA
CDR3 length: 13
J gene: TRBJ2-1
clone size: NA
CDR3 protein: CASRSTTYNEQFF
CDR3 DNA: TGTGCCAGCAGGTCTACGACCTACAATGAGCAGTTCTTC

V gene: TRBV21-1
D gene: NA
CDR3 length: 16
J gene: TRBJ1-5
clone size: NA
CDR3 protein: CASSKVGTLADQPQHF
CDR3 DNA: TGTGCCAGCAGCAAAGTGGGAACTCTAGCCGATCAGCCCCAGCATTTT

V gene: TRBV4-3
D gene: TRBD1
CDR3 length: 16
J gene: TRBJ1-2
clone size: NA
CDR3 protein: CASSRSGTGADYGYTF
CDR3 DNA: TGCGCCAGCAGCCGATCCGGGACAGGGGCGGACTATGGCTACACCTTC

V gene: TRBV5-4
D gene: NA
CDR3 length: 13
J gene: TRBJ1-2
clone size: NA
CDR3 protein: CASSLAPYYGYTF
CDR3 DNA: TGTGCCAGCAGCTTGGCGCCGTACTATGGCTACACCTTC

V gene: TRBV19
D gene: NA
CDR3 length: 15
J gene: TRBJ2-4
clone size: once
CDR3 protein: CASTTQGGSKNIQYF
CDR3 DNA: TGTGCCAGTACCACACAAGGGGGGTCCAAAAACATTCAGTACTTC

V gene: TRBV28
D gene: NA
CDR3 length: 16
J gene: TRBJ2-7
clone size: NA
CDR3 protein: CASSFRASGRRYEQYF
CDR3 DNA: TGTGCCAGCAGTTTTAGAGCCTCGGGAAGACGCTACGAGCAGTACTTC

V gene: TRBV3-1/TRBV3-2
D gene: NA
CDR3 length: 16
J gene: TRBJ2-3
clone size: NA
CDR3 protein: CASSQVASGGTDTQYF
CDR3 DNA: TGTGCCAGCAGCCAAGTGGCTAGTGGGGGCACAGATACGCAGTATTTT

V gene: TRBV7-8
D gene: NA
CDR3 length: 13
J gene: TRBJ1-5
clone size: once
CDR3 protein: CASSLRFDQPQHF
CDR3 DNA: TGTGCCAGCAGCTTAAGGTTCGATCAGCCCCAGCATTTT

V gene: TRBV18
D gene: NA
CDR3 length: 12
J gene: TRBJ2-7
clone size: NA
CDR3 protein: CASSPTNYEQYF
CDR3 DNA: TGTGCCAGCTCACCAACCAACTACGAGCAGTACTTC

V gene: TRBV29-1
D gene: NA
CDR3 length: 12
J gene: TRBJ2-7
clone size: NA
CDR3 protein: CSISPGPYEQYF
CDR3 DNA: TGCAGCATATCTCCGGGACCCTACGAGCAGTACTTC

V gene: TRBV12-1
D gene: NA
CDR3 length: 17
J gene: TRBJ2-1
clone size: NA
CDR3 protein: CASSFGVAGVPYNEQFF
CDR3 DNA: TGTGCCAGCAGCTTTGGGGTAGCGGGAGTCCCCTACAATGAGCAGTTCTTC

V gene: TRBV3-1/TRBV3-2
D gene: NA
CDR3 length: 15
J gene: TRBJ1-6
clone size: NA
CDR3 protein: CASSPQALVNSPLHF
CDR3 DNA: TGTGCCAGCAGCCCGCAAGCCCTAGTTAATTCACCCCTCCACTTT

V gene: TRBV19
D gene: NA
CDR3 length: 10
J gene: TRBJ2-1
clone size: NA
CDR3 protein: CATRGGEQFF
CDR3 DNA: TGTGCCACTAGGGGGGGTGAGCAGTTCTTC

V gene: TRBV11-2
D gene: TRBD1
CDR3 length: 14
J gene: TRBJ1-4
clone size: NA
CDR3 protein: CASSFDRGKEKLFF
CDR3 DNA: TGTGCCAGCAGCTTTGACAGGGGGAAGGAAAAACTGTTTTTT

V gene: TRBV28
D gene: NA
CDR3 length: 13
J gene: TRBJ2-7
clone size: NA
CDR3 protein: CASRRQNPPEQYF
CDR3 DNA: TGTGCCAGCAGAAGACAGAATCCTCCCGAGCAGTACTTC

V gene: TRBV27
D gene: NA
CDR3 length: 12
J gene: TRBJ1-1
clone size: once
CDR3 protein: CASSYGGGEAFF
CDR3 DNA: TGTGCCAGCAGTTACGGGGGCGGTGAAGCTTTCTTT

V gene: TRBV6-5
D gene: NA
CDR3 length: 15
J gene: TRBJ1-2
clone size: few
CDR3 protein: CASSYGSSANYGYTF
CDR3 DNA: TGTGCCAGCAGTTACGGATCATCCGCTAACTATGGCTACACCTTC

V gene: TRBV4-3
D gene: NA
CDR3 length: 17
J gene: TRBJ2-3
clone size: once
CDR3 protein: CASSQNSGPYGADTQYF
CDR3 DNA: TGCGCCAGCAGCCAAAATTCCGGGCCTTACGGGGCAGATACGCAGTATTTT

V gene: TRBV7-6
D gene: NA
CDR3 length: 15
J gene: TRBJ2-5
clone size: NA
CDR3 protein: CASSLVGGVGETQYF
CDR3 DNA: TGTGCCAGCAGCTTAGTTGGGGGAGTAGGAGAGACCCAGTACTTC

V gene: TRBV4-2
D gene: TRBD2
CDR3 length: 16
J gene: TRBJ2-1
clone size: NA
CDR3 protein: CASSRNLAGGQGEQFF
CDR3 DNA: TGTGCCAGCAGCCGAAATCTAGCGGGGGGCCAAGGTGAGCAGTTCTTC

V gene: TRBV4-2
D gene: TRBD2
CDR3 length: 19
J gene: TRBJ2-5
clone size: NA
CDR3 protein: CASSRSIIAGGLAKETQYF
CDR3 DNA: TGTGCCAGCAGCCGAAGTATTATAGCGGGGGGGCTTGCGAAAGAGACCCAGTACTTC

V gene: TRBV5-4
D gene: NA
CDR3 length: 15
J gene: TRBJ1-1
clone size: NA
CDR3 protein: CASSLGELMNTEAFF
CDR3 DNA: TGTGCCAGCAGCTTGGGGGAGCTCATGAACACTGAAGCTTTCTTT

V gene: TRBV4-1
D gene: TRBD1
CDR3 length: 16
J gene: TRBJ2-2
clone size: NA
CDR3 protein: CASSQNTGGDTGELFF
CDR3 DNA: TGCGCCAGCAGCCAAAATACAGGGGGCGACACCGGGGAGCTGTTTTTT

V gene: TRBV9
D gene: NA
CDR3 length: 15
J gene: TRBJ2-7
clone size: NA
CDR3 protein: CASSVGTGPYYEQYF
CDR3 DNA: TGTGCCAGCAGCGTAGGTACGGGCCCGTATTACGAGCAGTACTTC

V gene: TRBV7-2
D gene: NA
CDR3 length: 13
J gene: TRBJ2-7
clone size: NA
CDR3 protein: CASSFNQIAEQYF
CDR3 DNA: TGTGCCAGCAGCTTTAACCAAATTGCCGAGCAGTACTTC

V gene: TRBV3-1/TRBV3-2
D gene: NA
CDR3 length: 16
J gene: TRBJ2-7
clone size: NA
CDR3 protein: CASSQDWGRSSYEQYF
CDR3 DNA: TGTGCCAGCAGCCAAGATTGGGGGCGATCATCCTACGAGCAGTACTTC

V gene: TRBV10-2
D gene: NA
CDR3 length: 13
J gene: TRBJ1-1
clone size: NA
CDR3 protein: CASRRGRNTEAFF
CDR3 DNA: TGCGCCAGCCGGAGGGGTCGGAACACTGAAGCTTTCTTT

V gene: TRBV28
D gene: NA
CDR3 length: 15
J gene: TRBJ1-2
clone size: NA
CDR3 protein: CASSLRGPSSYGYTF
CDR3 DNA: TGTGCCAGCAGCCTCCGGGGCCCGAGTAGCTATGGCTACACCTTC